This T cell receptor (beta chain) comes out of a study of long-term antiretroviral therapy in people with HIV. Across the study: The oldest specimens predate the 2015 immediate-ART recommendation by about a decade. Study conclusions and caveats: Control repertoires displayed wider CDR3 length ranges than the HIV repertoires. Dominance of pre-ART expanded clones persisted, fluctuating and often declining after ART.

Samples were assayed with immunoSEQ v3.0 at survey level. Profiling relied on immunoSEQ multiplex PCR, and the TCRdb table lists in-frame clones only, not all of them. The sample lists roughly 18,000 clones, 80% to 90% seen once, with approximately 9.1% in the top ten. The CDR3 runs 13 residues. Germline values: CDR1 GTSNPN, CDR2 SVGIG (reference sequence). Trimming at V came to 3 bases and at J to 3 bases, leaving 3 bases not matched to a gene. Points on this clone: Antigen unknown.

DNA was extracted from about 1-10 million thawed cryopreserved PBMC. V gene TRBV30 combines with J gene TRBJ2-7; 9 positions agree with TRBD1. The sequence derives from a man aged 50 to 60 with HIV. The sample in question was unsorted PBMCs, obtained 4.2 years after starting antiretroviral therapy. The CDR3 loop reads CAWRRTGVYEQYF. DNA for the CDR3: TGTGCCTGGAGGAGGACAGGGGTCTACGAGCAGTACTTC.